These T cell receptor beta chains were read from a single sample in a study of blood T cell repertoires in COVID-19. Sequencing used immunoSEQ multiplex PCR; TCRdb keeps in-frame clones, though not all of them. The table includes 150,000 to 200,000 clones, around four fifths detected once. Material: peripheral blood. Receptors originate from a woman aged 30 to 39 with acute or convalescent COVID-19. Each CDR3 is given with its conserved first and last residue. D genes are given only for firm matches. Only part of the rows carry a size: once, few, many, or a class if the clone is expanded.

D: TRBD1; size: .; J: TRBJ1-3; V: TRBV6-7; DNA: TGTGCCAGACAGGGGAGCTCTGGAAACACCATATATTTT; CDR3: CARQGSSGNTIYF
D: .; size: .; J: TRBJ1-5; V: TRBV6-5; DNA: TGTGCCAGCACGCAGGGTGCTCAGCCCCAGCATTTT; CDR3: CASTQGAQPQHF
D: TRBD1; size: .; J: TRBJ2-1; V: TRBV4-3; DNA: TGCGCCAGCAGCCAGCTTGGGACAGGGTCCCACAATGAGCAGTTCTTC; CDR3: CASSQLGTGSHNEQFF
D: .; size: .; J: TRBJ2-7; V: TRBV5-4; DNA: TGTGCCAGCAGCTTGCCGGGACTCGGCGAGCAGTACTTC; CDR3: CASSLPGLGEQYF
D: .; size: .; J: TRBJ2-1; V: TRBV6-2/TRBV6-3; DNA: TGTGCCAGCAGTTGGGGCAGGGGTTCCTACAATGAGCAGTTCTTC; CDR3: CASSWGRGSYNEQFF
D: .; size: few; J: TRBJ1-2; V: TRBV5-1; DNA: TGCGCCAGCAGCTTGGCCCGATCAGGGTATGGCTACACCTTC; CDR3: CASSLARSGYGYTF
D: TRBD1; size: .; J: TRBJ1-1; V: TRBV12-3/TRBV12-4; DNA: TGTGCCAGCAGGCAGGACAGGATCGCTTTCTTT; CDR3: CASRQDRIAFF
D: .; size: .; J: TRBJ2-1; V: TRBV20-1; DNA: TGCAGTGCTAGATGGGAGTATGAGCAGTTCTTC; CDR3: CSARWEYEQFF
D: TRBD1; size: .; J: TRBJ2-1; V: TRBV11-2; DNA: TGTGCCAGCAGCCCCGGGACAGCTAACAATGAGCAGTTCTTC; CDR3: CASSPGTANNEQFF
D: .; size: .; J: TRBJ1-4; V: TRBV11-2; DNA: TGTGCCAGCAGCTCAGGGCGTTTCTTGGGAAAACTGTTTTTT; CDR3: CASSSGRFLGKLFF
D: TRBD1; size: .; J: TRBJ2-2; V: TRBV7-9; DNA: TGTGCCAGCAGCTTATATACAGGGGTAACCGGGGAGCTGTTTTTT; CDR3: CASSLYTGVTGELFF
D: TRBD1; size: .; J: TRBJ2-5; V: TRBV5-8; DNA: TGTGCCAGCAGCTTGGGACAGGGACAAGAGACCCAGTACTTC; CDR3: CASSLGQGQETQYF
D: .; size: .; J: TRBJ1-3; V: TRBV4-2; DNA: TGTGCCAGCAGCCAAGACCGACACCTAACCTCAGGATACTCTGGAAACACCATATATTTT; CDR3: CASSQDRHLTSGYSGNTIYF
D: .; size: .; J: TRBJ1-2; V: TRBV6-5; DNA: TGTGCCAGCAGTTACTCGGTGCAGACTAACTATGGCTACACCTTC; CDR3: CASSYSVQTNYGYTF
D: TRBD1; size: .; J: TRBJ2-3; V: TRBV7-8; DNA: TGTGCCAGCAGCTCCGGGACAGCCTCTAGCACAGATACGCAGTATTTT; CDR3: CASSSGTASSTDTQYF
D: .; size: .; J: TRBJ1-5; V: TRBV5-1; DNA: TGCGCCAGCTCCACGGAGGTCATTTATCCTAATCAGCCCCAGCATTTT; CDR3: CASSTEVIYPNQPQHF
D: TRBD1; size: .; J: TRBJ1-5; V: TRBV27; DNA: TGTGCCAGCAGCCCCCACAGGGGGCTGGGCAATCAGCCCCAGCATTTT; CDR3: CASSPHRGLGNQPQHF
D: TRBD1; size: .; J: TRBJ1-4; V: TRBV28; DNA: TGTGCCAGCAGCCGGGAGGGGGCGAAACTGTTTTTT; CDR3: CASSREGAKLFF
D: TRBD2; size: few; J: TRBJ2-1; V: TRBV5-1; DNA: TGCGCCAGCGCGCGGCTAGCGGGGGAACACAATGAGCAGTTCTTC; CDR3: CASARLAGEHNEQFF
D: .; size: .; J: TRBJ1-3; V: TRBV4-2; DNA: TGTGCCACCTCCGACCGGGACTCTGGAAACACCATATATTTT; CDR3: CATSDRDSGNTIYF
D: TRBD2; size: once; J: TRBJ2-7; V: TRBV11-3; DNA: TGTGCCAGCAGCTTTGCTAGCGGGGAGTACGAGCAGTACTTC; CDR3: CASSFASGEYEQYF
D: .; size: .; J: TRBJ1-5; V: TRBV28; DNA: TGTGCCAGCAGTCCACTTGGTGGGGCAGTTAATCAGCCCCAGCATTTT; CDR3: CASSPLGGAVNQPQHF
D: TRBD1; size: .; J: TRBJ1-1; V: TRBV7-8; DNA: TGTGCCAGCAGCTTTGCCGGGACAGTGAACACTGAGGCTTTCTTT; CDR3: CASSFAGTVNTEAFF
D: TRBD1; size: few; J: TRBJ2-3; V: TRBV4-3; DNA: TGCGCCAGCAGCCAAGCGAAGGGGGCAAGGGATACGCAGTATTTT; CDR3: CASSQAKGARDTQYF
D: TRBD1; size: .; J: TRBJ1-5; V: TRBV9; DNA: TGTGCCAATAACTCCGGGACAGGGGGCAATCAGCCCCAGCATTTT; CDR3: CANNSGTGGNQPQHF
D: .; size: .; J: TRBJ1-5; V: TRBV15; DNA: TGTGCCACCAGCAGAGATCAAGGGGCTAATCAGCCCCAGCATTTT; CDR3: CATSRDQGANQPQHF
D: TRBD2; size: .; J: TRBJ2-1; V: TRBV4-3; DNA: TGCGCCAGCAGCCAAGATGGAGCGGGAGGGCCTTTAGATGAGCAGTTCTTC; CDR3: CASSQDGAGGPLDEQFF
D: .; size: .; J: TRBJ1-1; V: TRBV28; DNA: TGTGCCAGCAGTTTGGAGGGGCGGGGGGAAGCTTTCTTT; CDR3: CASSLEGRGEAFF
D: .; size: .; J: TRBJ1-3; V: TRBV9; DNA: TGTGCCAGCAGCGTGGGGGGAGCTGGAAACACCATATATTTT; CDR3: CASSVGGAGNTIYF
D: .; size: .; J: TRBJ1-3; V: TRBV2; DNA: TGTGCCAGCAGTGAAGCAGACTCCTCTGGAAACACCATATATTTT; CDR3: CASSEADSSGNTIYF
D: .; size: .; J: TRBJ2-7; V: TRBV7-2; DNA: TGTGCCAGCAGCTCCCCAGGAGGCAGCGGGCGGAGGTACGAGCAGTACTTC; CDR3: CASSSPGGSGRRYEQYF
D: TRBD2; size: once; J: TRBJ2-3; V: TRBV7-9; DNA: TGTGCCAGCAGCTTAGACGGGAGGGATACAGATACGCAGTATTTT; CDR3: CASSLDGRDTDTQYF
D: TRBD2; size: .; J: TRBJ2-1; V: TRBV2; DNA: TGTGCCAGTCTACGGGAGGCGAGCTCCTACAATGAGCAGTTCTTC; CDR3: CASLREASSYNEQFF
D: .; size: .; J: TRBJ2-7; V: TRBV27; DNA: TGTGCCAGCAGTTCCCGAGCAGGGCCTGTCTCCTACGAGCAGTACTTC; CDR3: CASSSRAGPVSYEQYF
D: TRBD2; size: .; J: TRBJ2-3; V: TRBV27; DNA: TGTGCCAGCAGTTTGACTAGCGGGAGATCTGATACGCAGTATTTT; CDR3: CASSLTSGRSDTQYF
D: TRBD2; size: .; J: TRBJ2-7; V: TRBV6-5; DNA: TGTGCCAGCAGCTTACTAGCGGGGGGGATGGGCGAGCAGTACTTC; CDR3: CASSLLAGGMGEQYF
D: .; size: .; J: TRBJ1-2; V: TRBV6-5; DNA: TGTGCCAGCAGTTACTCGACGGGGCAGGGGAACTATGGCTACACCTTC; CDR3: CASSYSTGQGNYGYTF
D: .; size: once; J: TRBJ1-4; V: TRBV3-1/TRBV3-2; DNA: TGTGCCAGCAGCCAACGCGCGGCTCGTAGTGCTGAAAAACTGTTTTTT; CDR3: CASSQRAARSAEKLFF
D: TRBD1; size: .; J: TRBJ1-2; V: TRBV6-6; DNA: TGTGCCAGCAGTGCCGGGACAGGCTATGGCTACACCTTC; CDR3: CASSAGTGYGYTF
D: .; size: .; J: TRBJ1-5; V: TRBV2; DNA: TGTGCCAGCAGTGAACCGCCAGGCCGTAATCAGCCCCAGCATTTT; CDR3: CASSEPPGRNQPQHF
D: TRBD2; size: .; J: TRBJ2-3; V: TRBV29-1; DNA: TGCAGCGTTGAATTCCGGCGGGAGAACACAGATACGCAGTATTTT; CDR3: CSVEFRRENTDTQYF
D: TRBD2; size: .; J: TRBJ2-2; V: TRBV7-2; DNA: TGTGCCAGCAGCATTCGCTTGCCTAGCGGGAGTCCCGGGGAGCTGTTTTTT; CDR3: CASSIRLPSGSPGELFF
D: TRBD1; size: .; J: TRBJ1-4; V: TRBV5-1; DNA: TGCGCCAGCAGCTTGGGACAGGGGGCGACTTATGAAAAACTGTTTTTT; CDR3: CASSLGQGATYEKLFF
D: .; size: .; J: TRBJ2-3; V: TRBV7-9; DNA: TGTGCCCTCAGGGGGAGGTGGGGCACAGATACGCAGTATTTT; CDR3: CALRGRWGTDTQYF
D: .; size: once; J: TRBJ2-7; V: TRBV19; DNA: TGTGCCAGTGGGGCCGGCGCGGGGTCCTACGAGCAGTACTTC; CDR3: CASGAGAGSYEQYF
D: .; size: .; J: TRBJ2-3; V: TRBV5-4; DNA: TGTGCCAGCAGCTCCCAGGTGATCAGCACAGATACGCAGTATTTT; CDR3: CASSSQVISTDTQYF